The TCR beta chain under discussion was sequenced for a study of blood T cell repertoires in COVID-19. About the research overall: Acute and convalescent COVID-19 samples came from the United States, Italy and Spain. PBMCs, B-cell-depleted T cells, or T cells provided the cDNA or gDNA that made up the material.

TCRdb's table, derived via immunoSEQ multiplex PCR, lists solely in-frame clones and lacks some. The sample contains 200,000 to 250,000 clones, approximately 80% of which appear only once. Ten or more counts support this clone. CDR1 and CDR2 from the germline V gene are MNHEY and SVGAGI. V lost 5 bases, J lost 5 bases, and 14 bases lay in between. CDR3 length: 14 amino acids. The TCR was taken from a man aged 25 to 40 who had recovered from COVID-19. The rearrangement uses TRBV6-5 and TRBJ2-3; the D gene is possibly TRBD2 (6 bases). Sequencing was carried out using peripheral blood. The CDR3 sequence: CASSISGWGDTQYF. In DNA, the CDR3 is TGTGCCAGCAGTATTAGCGGCTGGGGAGATACGCAGTATTTT.